These 18 T cell receptor beta chains were all obtained from the same sample, sequenced in a study of regulatory T cells in long-lasting Graves disease. According to the study, TCR beta libraries were built with iRepertoire HTBI primers and CDR3-region Arm-PCR. MiXCR was run by TCRdb on the multiplex PCR reads, yielding one entry per CDR3 protein. The sample includes under 700,000 distinct CDR3 sequences, more than 15% of them seen just once. As for time point: newly diagnosed GD, antithyroid drugs for less than 3 months. The TCR library was made from RNA that had been extracted from PBMCs in TRIzol. The data also belong to a second study, concerning T cells in Graves' hyperthyroidism and ophthalmopathy.

This material consisted of peripheral blood mononuclear cells (PBMCs), taken at new diagnosis, from a patient treated with antithyroid drugs. All receptors derive from a woman aged 40-60 years with Graves disease.

This clonotype was seen many times. The chain is built from TRBV12-3 or TRBV12-4 and TRBJ1-5; D uncertain. Trimming pared 3 bases from V and 5 bases from J, leaving 5 bases between. The CDR3 contains 12 residues. For the CDR3, the DNA is TGTGCCAGCAGTTTCACAGATCAGCCCCAGCATTTT. Protein: CASSFTDQPQHF.

The chain combines TRBV19 with TRBJ1-1; D is uncertain. CDR3 length: 13 amino acids. Germline loops: CDR1 LNHDA, CDR2 SQIVND (reference sequence). V dropped 6 bases and J dropped 3 bases, with 11 bases sitting between them. In DNA, the CDR3 is TGTGCCAGTAGCCCAGGTTCCCACACTGAAGCTTTCTTT. Encoded protein: CASSPGSHTEAFF.

V usage is TRBV5-6 and J usage is TRBJ2-2; 12 bases align to TRBD1. The CDR3 spans 20 residues. Germline trimming cut 5 bases from V and 4 bases from J; bases unmatched to any gene: 18. CDR1 SGHDT and CDR2 YYEEEE come from the germline V gene. CDR3 sequence: CASRRLVRDRGLESTGELFF. In DNA form, the CDR3 reads TGTGCCAGCAGACGCCTTGTCCGGGACAGGGGGCTTGAGAGCACCGGGGAGCTGTTTTTT. Using reference TRBV5-6 and TRBJ2-2 for the parts outside the CDR3, the full variable domain is DAGVTQSPTHLIKTRGQQVTLRCSPKSGHDTVSWYQQALGQGPQFIFQYYEEEERQRGNFPDRFSGHQFPNYSSELNVNALLLGDSALYLCASRRLVRDRGLESTGELFFGEGSRLTVL.

This clonotype turned up a few times. The CDR3 here is CSARPPGQGHGTEAFF. The CDR3 region has the DNA TGCAGTGCTAGACCGCCGGGACAGGGGCACGGCACTGAAGCTTTCTTT. This chain connects TRBV20-1 to TRBJ1-1; 10 positions agree with TRBD1. CDR1 and CDR2 from the germline V gene are DFQATT and SNEGSKA (reference sequence). CDR3 length equals 16 residues. Unmatched junction bases numbered 10, after V lost 2 bases and J lost 4 bases.

This rearrangement joins TRBV7-9 to TRBJ2-7; D possibly corresponds to TRBD1 (6 bases). V gave up 8 bases and J gave up 4 bases, with 15 bases separating them. There are 13 residues in the CDR3. Germline lookup yields CDR1 SEHNR and CDR2 FQNEAQ (reference sequence). CDR3 nucleotide sequence: TGTGCCAGCGGGGGCAGGGCGGCTTACGAGCAGTACTTC. Translation gives CASGGRAAYEQYF.

This clonotype was counted a few times. This chain joins TRBV9 and TRBJ2-7; either TRBD1 or TRBD2 may supply D (5 bases each). Germline CDR1 SGDLS, CDR2 YYNGEE. Trimming removed 3 bases at V and 4 bases at J, with 11 bases between. CDR3 size: 13 residues. CDR3 nucleotide sequence: TGTGCCAGCAGCGGAGGGGACCAATACGAGCAGTACTTC. This encodes CASSGGDQYEQYF.

In this sample, this clonotype turned up many times. The chain couples TRBV28 to TRBJ1-1; unclear D gene. Germline lookup yields CDR1 MDHEN and CDR2 SYDVKM. The V end was cut by 7 bases, the J end by 2 bases, with 11 bases between. The length of the CDR3 is 13 residues. The CDR3 DNA sequence: TGTGCCAGCACCACCCTACGAAACACTGAAGCTTTCTTT. Its translation is CASTTLRNTEAFF.

This clonotype was observed a handful of times. J is TRBJ2-3 and V is TRBV3-1, with 12 positions matching TRBD2. V dropped 2 bases and J dropped 5; count of bases not matched to a gene: 5. Looked up from germline, CDR1 is LGHDT and CDR2 is YNNKEL (reference sequence). The CDR3 length is 16 residues. CDR3 sequence: CASSQLAGGPRDTQYF. The CDR3 bases are TGTGCCAGCAGCCAACTAGCGGGGGGGCCTCGAGATACGCAGTATTTT.

Comment on this clonotype: Since a much larger clone is just one base distant, this may be a read error. The rearrangement links TRBV11-1 to TRBJ2-1, with 11 bases lining up with TRBD2. The CDR3 length is 16 residues. Germline CDR1 and CDR2: SGHAT and FQDESV (reference sequence). The CDR3 here is CAGSRDSGGVRSEQFF. In nucleotides, the CDR3 is TGTGCCGGCAGCCGAGATAGCGGGGGGGTTCGTTCTGAGCAGTTCTTC.

In its sample, this clonotype was seen a few times. The V and J genes are TRBV7-2 and TRBJ1-5; no clear D gene. This CDR3 is built from 16 residues. Trimming shortened V by 2 bases and J by 4 bases, and 15 bases separated the two germline ends. Germline-derived CDR1 and CDR2 are SGHTA and FQGNSA. The CDR3 bases are TGTGCCAGCAGCTTACAGGCGGGTACCCTTAATCAGCCCCAGCATTTT. It encodes CASSLQAGTLNQPQHF.

This clonotype has at least ten counts. V gene TRBV6-1 combines with J gene TRBJ1-2, with TRBD1 as a possible D gene (6 bases). The CDR3 contains 14 residues. The V end lost 1 base, the J end lost 4 bases, and 10 bases lay between the germline ends. Germline V CDR1 and CDR2: MNHNS, SASEGT. The CDR3 is CASSEVGGGYGYTF. The CDR3, as DNA: TGTGCCAGCAGTGAAGTGGGAGGGGGCTATGGCTACACCTTC.

Many counts were recorded for this clonotype. The chain employs TRBV28 and TRBJ1-2; D perhaps matches TRBD1 (6 bases). The CDR3 runs 16 residues. V was clipped by 4 bases and J by 4 bases, with 19 bases between them. Germline V gene lookup returns CDR1 MDHEN and CDR2 SYDVKM. The CDR3 DNA reads TGTGCCAGCAGTTCCCCGGGCGGGGGGCAGGGCTATGGCTACACCTTC. Translation: CASSSPGGGQGYGYTF.

This clonotype was recorded at least ten times. The chain uses TRBV12-3 or TRBV12-4 and TRBJ1-1, with D unclear. This CDR3 is built from 12 residues. With 7 bases removed from V and 9 bases from J, the gap between germline ends came to 15 bases. CDR3 in DNA: TGTGCCAGCACCGGGGAGACCAGTAAAGCTTTCTTT. This gives the protein CASTGETSKAFF.

This clonotype was detected ten times or more. The rearrangement uses TRBV6-1 and TRBJ2-3; tentatively, D is TRBD1 or TRBD2 (5 bases each). This CDR3 comprises 13 residues. V lost 2 bases and J 5 bases, leaving 8 bases between the germline ends. Germline CDR1 and CDR2: MNHNS and SASEGT. CDR3 coding DNA: TGTGCCAGCAGTGAAAATGGGGGAGATACGCAGTATTTT. The encoded protein is CASSENGGDTQYF.

This clonotype was observed a handful of times. The chain combines TRBV5-1 with TRBJ2-1; 9 bases match TRBD2. Germline V CDR1 and CDR2: SGHRS, YFSETQ. Trimming removed 4 bases from V and 0 bases from J; junction bases left unmatched: 14. The CDR3 extends over 19 amino acids. The chain's CDR3 is CASSPRPGGGDNSYNEQFF. The CDR3 DNA is TGCGCCAGCAGCCCCCGTCCGGGCGGGGGGGATAACTCCTACAATGAGCAGTTCTTC.

The chain links TRBV4-1 to TRBJ1-5; D remains ambiguous. Germline lookup yields CDR1 MGHRA and CDR2 YSYEKL. Trimming took 10 bases from V and 4 from J, leaving 20 bases between them. This CDR3 is 15 amino acids long. CDR3 in amino acids: CATAPRHLGNQPQHF. The CDR3 DNA reads as TGCGCCACCGCACCCAGGCATTTAGGGAATCAGCCCCAGCATTTT.

V gene TRBV19 combines with J gene TRBJ1-4; no clear D. Trimming pared 4 bases from V and 5 bases from J, leaving 11 bases between. The CDR3 is 14 amino acids. CDR1 LNHDA and CDR2 SQIVND come from the germline V gene (reference sequence). The DNA for the CDR3 is TGTGCCAGTAGTAAAGGCGGTGTAAATGAAAAACTGTTTTTT. As protein: CASSKGGVNEKLFF.

The genes are TRBV10-3 and TRBJ1-3; 8 positions match TRBD1. The CDR3 is made up of 16 amino acids. V shed 5 bases and J 1 base; nucleotides not matched to a gene: 7. Germline V gene lookup returns CDR1 ENHRY and CDR2 SYGVKD. The CDR3 DNA reads TGTGCCATCAGTAGACAGGGGCTAACTTCTGGAAACACCATATATTTT. Amino acids: CAISRQGLTSGNTIYF.